A single sample gave rise to the 14 T cell receptor beta chains below, sequenced in a study of blood T cells in healthy people across ages. The use of a sample-barcoded 5' primer and a J-beta primer mix characterized a second PCR of roughly 6 to 12 cycles. Each CDR3 protein gets one entry after TCRdb re-called the 5' RACE reads with MiXCR. Of just under 900,000 distinct CDR3 sequences listed, more than 25% are singletons. Specimen: blood. These receptors originate from a woman older than 75 in good health.

This clonotype was observed once. The junction shows a germline mismatch at one end, possibly a read error. The CDR3 reads CASSLNSNQPRHF. CDR3 bases: TGTGCCAGCAGTTTGAATAGCAATCAGCCCCGGCATTTT. This chain connects TRBV6-2 or TRBV6-3 to TRBJ1-5; D unclear. The germline gives CDR1 MNHEY, CDR2 SVGEGT. This CDR3 has 13 residues.

The V gene is TRBV7-2, the J gene TRBJ2-1, with D tentatively TRBD1 or TRBD2 (5 bases each). Trimming pared 0 bases from V and 5 bases from J, leaving 14 bases between. CDR3 length equals 16 residues. Germline V gene lookup returns CDR1 SGHTA and CDR2 FQGNSA. The CDR3 loop is CASSLASRGRNNEQFF. The CDR3 region has the DNA TGTGCCAGCAGCTTAGCCAGTCGGGGACGGAACAATGAGCAGTTCTTC.

This clonotype was detected ten times or more. This rearrangement joins TRBV7-2 to TRBJ2-5, with 9 bases lining up with TRBD2. The CDR3 consists of 17 residues. V lost 1 base, J lost 4 bases, and 10 bases stayed unmatched. Per the germline V gene, CDR1 is SGHTA and CDR2 is FQGNSA. CDR3 in amino acids: CASSLVAGGPPLETQYF. The CDR3 DNA follows: TGTGCCAGCAGCTTAGTGGCGGGGGGGCCCCCTCTAGAGACCCAGTACTTC. Full variable domain (rest looked up from reference TRBV7-2 and TRBJ2-5): GAGVSQSPSNKVTEKGKDVELRCDPISGHTALYWYRQSLGQGLEFLIYFQGNSAPDKSGLPSDRFSAERTGGSVSTLTIQRTQQEDSAVYLCASSLVAGGPPLETQYFGPGTRLLVL.

This chain uses TRBV3-1 with TRBJ2-1; a possible D gene is TRBD1 (6 bases). The CDR3 sequence is 15 residues long. V was cut by 4 bases and J by 5 bases, with 15 bases left in between. Germline V gene sequence: CDR1 LGHDT, CDR2 YNNKEL (reference sequence). CDR3 coding DNA: TGTGCCAGCAGCCCCGGGACACTACTTAACAATGAGCAGTTCTTC. It specifies CASSPGTLLNNEQFF.

The rearrangement links TRBV20-1 to TRBJ2-5; TRBD2 agrees at 10 bases. The V gene end was trimmed by 7 bases and the J gene end by 2 bases; junction bases not matched to a gene: 7. CDR1 and CDR2 (germline): DFQATT, SNEGSKA (reference sequence). The CDR3 runs to 14 residues. The CDR3 DNA reads TGCAGTGACCTACCTAGCGGGGGACAAGAGACCCAGTACTTC. Its protein is CSDLPSGGQETQYF.

For this clonotype: With a much larger clone just one base away, this may be a read error. The chain is built from TRBV12-3 or TRBV12-4 and TRBJ2-5; D might be TRBD1 (5 bases). This CDR3 spans 14 amino acids. Between the trimmed V and J ends, which lost 6 bases and 3 bases, there was a span of 14 bases. CDR3 amino acids: CASSSLLTEETQYF. CDR3 coding DNA: TGTGCCAGCAGCTCCTTGCTGACAGAAGAGACCCAGTACTTC.

This chain connects TRBV12-3 or TRBV12-4 to TRBJ2-1; TRBD1 matches at 7 bases. CDR3 size: 14 residues. With V trimmed by 8 bases and J by 8 bases, 12 bases remained unmatched. CDR3: CASGRTGAGDEQFF. CDR3 in DNA: TGTGCCAGCGGGAGAACAGGGGCCGGGGATGAGCAGTTCTTC.

The J gene is TRBJ2-7, the V gene TRBV7-2, with TRBD2 as a possible D gene (7 bases). The CDR3 has 16 amino acids. Trimming left V 5 bases short and J 0 bases short, with 17 bases between. Germline V gene lookup returns CDR1 SGHTA and CDR2 FQGNSA. The CDR3 DNA reads as TGTGCCAGCAGCCCCTGGGGGGGCGGGGGCTCCTACGAGCAGTACTTC. Translating gives CASSPWGGGGSYEQYF.

On this clonotype: This clone may be a read error of a much larger clone one base away. The rearrangement uses TRBV6-1 and TRBJ2-7; 7 bases align to TRBD2. Germline values: CDR1 MNHNS, CDR2 SASEGT. The CDR3 is made up of 17 amino acids. V gave up 3 bases and J gave up 7 bases; unmatched junction bases: 18. The CDR3 DNA is TGTGCCAGCAGTGAGATTCCATCAGCGGGACTTAACAATGAGCAGTACTTC. Translating it yields CASSEIPSAGLNNEQYF.

The sample holds many counts of this clonotype. The chain joins TRBV6-5 to TRBJ2-5; D is perhaps TRBD1 (6 bases). The V and J ends lost 7 bases and 5 bases respectively, with 14 bases between them. This CDR3 spans 13 amino acids. The V gene's germline CDR1 is MNHEY and CDR2 SVGAGI. The CDR3, as DNA: TGTGCCAGCACCCAGGGGATCCGTGAGACCCAGTACTTC. Translating gives CASTQGIRETQYF.

This chain uses TRBV9 with TRBJ1-1, with D possibly matching TRBD1 (6 bases). Deletions cut 4 bases from V and 0 bases from J, with 19 bases between. This CDR3 spans 17 amino acids. Germline loops: CDR1 SGDLS, CDR2 YYNGEE. In DNA, the CDR3 is TGTGCCAGCAGCACCCGGACAGCCATACCCCTGAACACTGAAGCTTTCTTT. This gives the protein CASSTRTAIPLNTEAFF.

This clonotype was seen at least ten times. The gene calls are TRBV20-1 and TRBJ1-2; 7 bases map to TRBD1. The CDR3 loop spans 17 amino acids. The V gene end was trimmed by 1 base and the J gene end by 5 bases; junction bases not matched to a gene: 16. Per the germline V gene, CDR1 is DFQATT and CDR2 is SNEGSKA (reference sequence). The CDR3 here is CSARVTGVSDHSYGYTF. The CDR3 DNA sequence: TGCAGTGCTAGAGTAACAGGGGTTAGCGATCATTCATATGGCTACACCTTC.

The chain couples TRBV29-1 to TRBJ2-3; TRBD1 agrees at 8 bases. Germline V CDR1 and CDR2: SQVTM, ANQGSEA. V trimming: 3 bases; J trimming: 14 bases; junction bases outside the gene matches: 7. This CDR3 is built from 11 residues. The CDR3 here is CSVDRQGLVYF. CDR3 nucleotides: TGCAGCGTTGATAGACAGGGGCTAGTGTATTTT.

The gene calls are TRBV20-1 and TRBJ1-5; 7 bases map to TRBD1. CDR3 length: 16 residues. Looked up from germline, CDR1 is DFQATT and CDR2 is SNEGSKA (reference sequence). The ends lost 1 base at V and 0 bases at J; junction bases unmatched: 6. CDR3 amino acids: CSARVQGIYSNQPQHF. In nucleotides, the CDR3 is TGCAGTGCTAGAGTACAGGGGATTTATAGCAATCAGCCCCAGCATTTT.